This TCR beta chain was retrieved from a study of beta chain features in type 1 diabetes. Across the whole study: The examined sorted cells totaled some 99 million across samples.

The isolated RNA, all of it, was reverse transcribed, so expressed TCRB transcripts were what got sequenced. The protocol was immunoSEQ multiplex PCR, while the TCRdb copy is restricted to in-frame clones and leaves out a portion. This table holds about 410,000 clones, approximately 15% found once. Germline lookup yields CDR1 SGHDN and CDR2 FVKESK. V was trimmed by 2 bases and J by 2 bases, leaving 10 bases between them. This CDR3 contains 15 residues. Note on this clone: Its antigen is unknown.

Overall study findings and caveats: Type 1 diabetes patients had VDJ junctions that carried fewer insertions and more deletions. PCR might favor shorter templates, but any such skew would affect patients and controls equally.

Staining for CD45RO/CCR7/CD25/CD127/CD95/CD27 allowed sorting of CD4+ naive, central memory, regulatory and stem cell-like memory cells. This TCR was sampled from a young man in good health. This chain uses TRBV14 with TRBJ2-1; no definite D call. Sequencing was performed on naive CD4+ T cells from blood. DNA for the CDR3: TGTGCCAGCAGCCAATACCAGGCTGCCTACAATGAGCAGTTCTTC. Its translation: CASSQYQAAYNEQFF.